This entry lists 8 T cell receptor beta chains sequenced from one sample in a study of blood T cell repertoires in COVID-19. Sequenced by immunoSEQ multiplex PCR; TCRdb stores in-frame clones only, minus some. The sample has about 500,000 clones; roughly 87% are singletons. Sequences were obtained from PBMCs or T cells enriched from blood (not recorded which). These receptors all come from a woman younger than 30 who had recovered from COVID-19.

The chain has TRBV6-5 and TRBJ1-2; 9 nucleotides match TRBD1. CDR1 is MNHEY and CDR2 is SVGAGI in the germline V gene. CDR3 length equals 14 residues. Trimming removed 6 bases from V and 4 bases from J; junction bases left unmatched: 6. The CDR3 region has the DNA TGTGCCAGCAGGACAGGGGGTCTCCTCTATGGCTACACCTTC. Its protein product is CASRTGGLLYGYTF.

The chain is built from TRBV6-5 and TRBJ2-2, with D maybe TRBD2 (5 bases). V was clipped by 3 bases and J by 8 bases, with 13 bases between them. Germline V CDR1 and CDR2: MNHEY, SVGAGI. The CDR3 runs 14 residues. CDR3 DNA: TGTGCCAGCAGTTATGGAGGTTCAGAGGGGGAGCTGTTTTTT. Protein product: CASSYGGSEGELFF.

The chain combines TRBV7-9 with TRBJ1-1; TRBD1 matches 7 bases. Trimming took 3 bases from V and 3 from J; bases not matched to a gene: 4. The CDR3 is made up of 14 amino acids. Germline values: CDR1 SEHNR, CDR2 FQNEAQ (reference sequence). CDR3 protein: CASSLVQGYTEAFF. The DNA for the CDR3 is TGTGCCAGCAGCTTGGTACAGGGGTACACTGAAGCTTTCTTT.

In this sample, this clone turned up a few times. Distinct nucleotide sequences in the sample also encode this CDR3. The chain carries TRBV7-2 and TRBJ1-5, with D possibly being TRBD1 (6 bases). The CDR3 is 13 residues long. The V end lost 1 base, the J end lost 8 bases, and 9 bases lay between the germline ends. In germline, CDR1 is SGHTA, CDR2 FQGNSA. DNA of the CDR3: TGTGCCAGCAGCTTAGTAGGGGGGGAGCCCCAGCATTTT. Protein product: CASSLVGGEPQHF.

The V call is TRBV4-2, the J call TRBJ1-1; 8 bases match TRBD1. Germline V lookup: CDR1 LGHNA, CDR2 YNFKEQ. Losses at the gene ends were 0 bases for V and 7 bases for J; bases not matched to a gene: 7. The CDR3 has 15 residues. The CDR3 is CASSQDGETGVEAFF. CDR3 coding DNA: TGTGCCAGCAGCCAAGATGGGGAGACAGGGGTTGAAGCTTTCTTT.

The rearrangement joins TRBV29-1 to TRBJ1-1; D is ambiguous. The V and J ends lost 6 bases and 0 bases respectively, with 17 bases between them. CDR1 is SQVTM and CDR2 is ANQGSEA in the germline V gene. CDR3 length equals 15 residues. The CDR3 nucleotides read TGCAGCGTACCCCGAGAGGGAGACATGAACACTGAAGCTTTCTTT. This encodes CSVPREGDMNTEAFF.

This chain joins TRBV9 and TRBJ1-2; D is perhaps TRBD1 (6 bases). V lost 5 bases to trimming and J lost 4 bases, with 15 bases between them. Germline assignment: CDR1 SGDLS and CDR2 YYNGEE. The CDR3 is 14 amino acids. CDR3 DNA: TGTGCCAGCAGTGAGGGAGGGACAACCTATGGCTACACCTTC. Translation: CASSEGGTTYGYTF.

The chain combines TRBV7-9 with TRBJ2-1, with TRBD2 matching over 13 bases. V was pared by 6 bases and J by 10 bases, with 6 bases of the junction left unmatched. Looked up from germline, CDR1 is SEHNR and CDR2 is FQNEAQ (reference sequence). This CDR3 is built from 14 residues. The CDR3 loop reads CASRSLAGGQEQFF. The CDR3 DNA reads TGTGCCAGCAGATCACTAGCGGGGGGGCAAGAGCAGTTCTTC.